The present TCR beta chain was sequenced within a study of shared clonotypes between healthy human individuals. Overall study findings and caveats: Estimated richness values were generally larger in naive subsets than in memory subsets.

Several immunoSEQ plates held equal portions of the genomic DNA taken from each subset. Under the authors' procedure: Junction-only sequences produced by ImmunoSEQ had no quality scores, so filtering differed. Some clones are missing from TCRdb's copy, which holds only in-frame ones; the method was immunoSEQ multiplex PCR. V, J and clone size were drawn from that table, and D and trimming were deduced from the DNA. The table shows almost 700,000 clones, with 92% occurring only once. CD8 cells regarded as naive lacked CD45RO, were positively chosen for CCR7, and omitted terminally differentiated effector memory CD45RA+ cells. The donors, all of them Caucasian adults, lived in Nashville, Tennessee. In regard to this clone: As yet, its antigen is unknown.

The V gene's germline CDR1 is MGHDK and CDR2 SYGVNS. With 2 bases clipped from V and 4 bases from J, the junction kept 4 bases outside the gene matches. This CDR3 comprises 15 residues. The source is a young man in good health. Material for sequencing was naive CD8+ T cells sorted from blood. The genes are TRBV25-1 and TRBJ2-1; TRBD1 matches 8 bases. This chain's CDR3 is CASSEGGQAYNEQFF. DNA for the CDR3: TGTGCCAGCAGTGAAGGGGGACAGGCGTACAATGAGCAGTTCTTC.